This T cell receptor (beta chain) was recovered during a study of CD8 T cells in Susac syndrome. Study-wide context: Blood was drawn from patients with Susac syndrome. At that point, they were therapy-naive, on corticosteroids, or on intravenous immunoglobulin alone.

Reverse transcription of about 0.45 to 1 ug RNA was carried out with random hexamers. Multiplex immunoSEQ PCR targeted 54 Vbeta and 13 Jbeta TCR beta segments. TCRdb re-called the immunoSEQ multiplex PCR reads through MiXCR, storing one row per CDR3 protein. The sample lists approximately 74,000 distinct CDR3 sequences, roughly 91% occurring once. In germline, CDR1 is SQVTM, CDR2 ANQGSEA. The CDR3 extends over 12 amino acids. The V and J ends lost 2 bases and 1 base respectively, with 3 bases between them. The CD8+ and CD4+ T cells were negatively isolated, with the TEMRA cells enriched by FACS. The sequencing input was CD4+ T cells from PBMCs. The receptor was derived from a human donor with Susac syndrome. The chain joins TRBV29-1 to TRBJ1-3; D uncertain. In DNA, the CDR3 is TGCAGCGTTGAAATATCTGGAAACACCATATATTTT. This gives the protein CSVEISGNTIYF.